This T cell receptor beta chain was found in a study of blood T cell repertoires in COVID-19. Whole-study context: Researchers got acute and convalescent COVID-19 samples from the United States, Italy and Spain.

As processed by the authors: Reference gene primer amplification gave estimated nucleated cell counts. Measured with immunoSEQ multiplex PCR; TCRdb has only the in-frame clones, and not every one. D and trimming were read from the DNA, whereas the V and J calls and clone size are those reported in that table. The profile shows about 20,000 clones, 91% of them singletons. CDR3 length: 16 amino acids. Trimming took 5 bases from V and 7 from J, leaving 20 bases between them. The germline V gene has CDR1 SGHNT and CDR2 YENEEA. The specimen was peripheral blood. The chain has TRBV11-3 and TRBJ1-4; no reliable D call. This TCR was sampled from a human donor in a cohort sampled during active COVID-19. The CDR3 region is CASSVISGGAGEKLFF. The CDR3 DNA is TGTGCCAGCAGCGTGATCTCAGGCGGCGCGGGTGAAAAACTGTTTTTT.